Presented here are 10 T cell receptor beta chains from one specimen sequenced in a study of blood T cells in healthy people across ages. A second PCR of roughly 7 to 11 cycles used a sample-barcoded 5' primer and a J-beta primer mix. TCRdb used MiXCR to reprocess the 5' RACE reads, holding one entry per CDR3 protein. The sample lists roughly 1.7 million distinct CDR3 sequences; roughly 32% were seen once. Source material: blood. Receptor source: a woman aged 30 to 39 in good health.

J is TRBJ2-2 and V is TRBV7-2; 9 bases are a match to TRBD2. The J segment lost 4 bases and the V segment lost 2 bases, leaving 11 bases of the junction unmatched. There are 18 residues in the CDR3. Germline V lookup: CDR1 SGHTA, CDR2 FQGNSA. CDR3 region: CASSLFAGGPGSTGELFF. CDR3 coding DNA: TGTGCCAGCAGCTTATTTGCGGGAGGGCCAGGCAGCACCGGGGAGCTGTTTTTT.

The chain combines TRBV7-3 with TRBJ1-2, with TRBD1 as a possible D gene (5 bases). The CDR3 length is 14 residues. CDR1 and CDR2 from the germline V gene are SGHTA and FQGTGA. Trimming shortened V by 7 bases and J by 8 bases, and 20 bases separated the two germline ends. CDR3 sequence (DNA): TGTGCCAGCACCAACACAGGAGTGGGGGACGGCTACACCTTC. This codes for CASTNTGVGDGYTF.

The sample holds many counts of this clonotype. This sequence joins TRBV20-1 and TRBJ2-7; 7 nucleotides match TRBD2. CDR3 size: 13 residues. The V segment lost 1 base and the J segment 2 bases; nucleotides outside the gene matches: 2. Germline V gene data show CDR1 as DFQATT and CDR2 as SNEGSKA (reference sequence). The CDR3 DNA reads as TGCAGTGCTAGAGCTAGCGGTACCTACGAGCAGTACTTC. Amino acids: CSARASGTYEQYF.

The table lists this clonotype with a few counts. The V gene is TRBV20-1, the J gene TRBJ1-1, with D unresolved. This CDR3 spans 16 amino acids. The germline gives CDR1 DFQATT, CDR2 SNEGSKA (reference sequence). V lost 0 bases to trimming and J lost 0 bases, with 14 bases between them. CDR3 DNA: TGCAGTGCTAGAGACGGGAGCCGACGGTTGAACACTGAAGCTTTCTTT. Encoded protein: CSARDGSRRLNTEAFF.

This clonotype was recorded many times. The V and J genes are TRBV20-1 and TRBJ1-1; D uncertain. Germline lookup yields CDR1 DFQATT and CDR2 SNEGSKA (reference sequence). With 6 bases removed from V and 5 bases from J, the gap between germline ends came to 7 bases. This CDR3 has 10 amino acids. CDR3 coding DNA: TGCAGTGCCACCGGTACTGAAGCTTTCTTT. As protein: CSATGTEAFF.

V gene TRBV30 combines with J gene TRBJ2-5; D gene ambiguous. CDR3 length: 9 amino acids. In germline, CDR1 is GTSNPN, CDR2 SVGIG (reference sequence). V was pared by 3 bases and J by 11 bases, with 7 bases between. CDR3 residues: CAWRPFQYF. For the CDR3, the DNA is TGTGCCTGGAGGCCGTTTCAGTACTTC. Filled out from reference TRBV30 and TRBJ2-5, the complete variable domain reads SQTIHQWPATLVQPVGSPLSLECTVEGTSNPNLYWYRQAAGRGLQLLFYSVGIGQISSEVPQNLSASRPQDRQFILSSKKLLLSDSGFYLCAWRPFQYFGPGTRLLVL.

This clonotype was detected once. Since a much larger clone is just one base distant, this may be a read error. The chain links TRBV4-1 to TRBJ2-1; 13 bases line up with TRBD2. The length of the CDR3 is 15 residues. CDR1 and CDR2 (germline): MGHRA, YSYEKL. For the CDR3, the DNA is TGCGTCAGCAGCCAAGTTGGACTAGCGGGAGAAGAGCAGTTCTTC. Translated, it gives CVSSQVGLAGEEQFF.

The rearrangement joins TRBV4-1 to TRBJ1-5; possible D gene TRBD1, 5 bases. Trimming took 0 bases from V and 9 from J, leaving 15 bases between them. The CDR3 is 15 amino acids. From germline, CDR1 is MGHRA and CDR2 YSYEKL. The CDR3 sequence is CASSQDRDPLRPQHF. The CDR3 nucleotides read TGCGCCAGCAGCCAAGACCGGGACCCACTGCGGCCCCAGCATTTT.

The rearrangement links TRBV7-9 to TRBJ2-1, with D hard to call. V lost 5 bases and J lost 7, with 18 bases in between. The CDR3 runs to 15 residues. Germline V gene data show CDR1 as SEHNR and CDR2 as FQNEAQ (reference sequence). The CDR3 DNA follows: TGTGCCAGCAGCCATATACATCGAAACATTAATGAGCAGTTCTTC. As protein: CASSHIHRNINEQFF.

The chain employs TRBV3-1 and TRBJ2-3; TRBD2 aligns across 9 bases. CDR3 size: 15 residues. V trimming: 4 bases; J trimming: 5 bases; junction bases outside the gene matches: 7. The germline V gene encodes CDR1 LGHDT and CDR2 YNNKEL (reference sequence). DNA for the CDR3: TGTGCCAGCAGCCGCATAGCGGGAGTCAAAGATACGCAGTATTTT. The encoded protein is CASSRIAGVKDTQYF.